The next 20 T cell receptor beta chains were all read from a single sample in a study of T cell changes during pregnancy in multiple sclerosis. Measured with immunoSEQ multiplex PCR; TCRdb has only the in-frame clones, and not every one. This table holds 30,000 to 45,000 clones, roughly nine tenths found once. The sequences come from CD8+ T cells from peripheral blood mononuclear cells, collected before pregnancy. The receptors derive from a female donor with multiple sclerosis, enrolled in a pregnancy study.

The chain carries TRBV28 and TRBJ2-1; D might be TRBD1 (6 bases). The CDR3 is 14 amino acids. From germline, CDR1 is MDHEN and CDR2 SYDVKM. Trimming took 2 bases from V and 4 from J, leaving 9 bases between them. Written as DNA, the CDR3 is TGTGCCAGCAGTTTAACCAGGGGATACAATGAGCAGTTCTTC. Translated, it gives CASSLTRGYNEQFF.

CDR3 sequence: CASSLGGGNEQFF. The CDR3 region has the DNA TGTGCCAGCAGTTTAGGGGGAGGCAATGAGCAGTTCTTC. The chain is built from TRBV27 and TRBJ2-1, with TRBD2 as a possible D gene (6 bases). The CDR3 spans 13 residues. Germline V gene sequence: CDR1 MNHEY, CDR2 SMNVEV (reference sequence). V lost 2 bases, J lost 6 bases, and 8 bases lay in between.

Only a few counts were recorded for this clone. The gene calls are TRBV7-6 and TRBJ2-2; 7 nucleotides match TRBD2. There are 14 residues in the CDR3. The J segment lost 0 bases and the V segment lost 6 bases, leaving 1 base of the junction unmatched. From germline, CDR1 is SGHVS and CDR2 FNYEAQ. The DNA for the CDR3 is TGTGCCAGCAGGCTAGCGGCGAACACCGGGGAGCTGTTTTTT. Translation gives CASRLAANTGELFF.

The gene calls are TRBV5-1 and TRBJ2-1, with D tentatively TRBD2 (5 bases). CDR1 and CDR2 from the germline V gene are SGHRS and YFSETQ. V was trimmed by 4 bases and J by 8 bases, leaving 13 bases between them. CDR3 length equals 13 residues. For the CDR3, the DNA is TGCGCCAGCAGCCCGGGGATGGGGTATGAGCAGTTCTTC. This gives the protein CASSPGMGYEQFF.

This chain uses TRBV9 with TRBJ1-5, with 9 bases lining up with TRBD1. Germline lookup yields CDR1 SGDLS and CDR2 YYNGEE. The CDR3 covers 15 residues. V lost 3 bases and J lost 7; bases outside the gene matches: 8. The CDR3 is CASSEGGQGYQPQHF. CDR3 DNA sequence: TGTGCCAGCAGCGAAGGGGGACAGGGTTACCAGCCCCAGCATTTT.

The rearrangement joins TRBV30 to TRBJ1-1, with 7 bases fitting TRBD1. Germline V gives CDR1 GTSNPN, CDR2 SVGIG (reference sequence). The trim removed 5 bases at V and 3 bases at J, leaving 6 bases unmatched. This CDR3 has 13 residues. The DNA for the CDR3 is TGTGCCTGGCAAACAGGGGACTACACTGAAGCTTTCTTT. Protein: CAWQTGDYTEAFF.

The chain employs TRBV2 and TRBJ2-4, with D tentatively TRBD1 (6 bases). Germline V CDR1 and CDR2: SNHLY, FYNNEI. The CDR3 spans 13 residues. V lost 3 bases and J lost 8, with 11 bases in between. This chain's CDR3 is CASSDWSGDIQYF. As DNA, the CDR3 is TGTGCCAGCAGTGATTGGTCAGGGGACATTCAGTACTTC.

J is TRBJ2-1 and V is TRBV7-9; 9 nucleotides match TRBD2. CDR3 length equals 14 residues. V shed 4 bases and J 8 bases; nucleotides not matched to a gene: 6. CDR1 and CDR2 from the germline V gene are SEHNR and FQNEAQ (reference sequence). The CDR3 protein is CASSSAGGVDEQFF. In DNA form, the CDR3 reads TGTGCCAGCAGCTCAGCGGGAGGAGTCGATGAGCAGTTCTTC.

V and J are TRBV19 and TRBJ2-1; D is possibly TRBD2 (6 bases). The CDR3 loop spans 15 amino acids. Germline V gene lookup returns CDR1 LNHDA and CDR2 SQIVND (reference sequence). V was shortened by 10 bases and J by 0 bases, with 16 bases between the two germline ends. The CDR3, as DNA: TGTGCCATTAGCCCCGGGACTCGCTCCTACAATGAGCAGTTCTTC. It is translated as CAISPGTRSYNEQFF.

The genes are TRBV27 and TRBJ2-6, with TRBD1 matching 7 bases. V lost 4 bases, J lost 0 bases, and 6 bases stayed unmatched. There are 17 residues in the CDR3. CDR1 and CDR2 from the germline V gene are MNHEY and SMNVEV (reference sequence). CDR3 region: CASSYRDRSSGANVLTF. The CDR3 DNA follows: TGTGCCAGCAGTTACCGGGACAGAAGCTCTGGGGCCAACGTCCTGACTTTC.

This chain connects TRBV5-1 to TRBJ1-1, with 12 positions matching TRBD1. V gave up 8 bases and J gave up 6 bases; unmatched junction bases: 11. CDR3 length equals 15 residues. Germline V gene lookup returns CDR1 SGHRS and CDR2 YFSETQ. DNA for the CDR3: TGCGCCAGTTTCCGGGACAGGGGGCGAGGCGCTGAAGCTTTCTTT. This encodes CASFRDRGRGAEAFF.

The chain combines TRBV28 with TRBJ2-6; 10 bases line up with TRBD1. Trimming took 4 bases from V and 5 from J; bases not matched to a gene: 2. The length of the CDR3 is 15 residues. Germline CDR1 reads MDHEN; CDR2 reads SYDVKM. The CDR3 loop is CASSSGQGWANVLTF. CDR3 DNA: TGTGCCAGCAGTTCGGGACAGGGGTGGGCCAACGTCCTGACTTTC.

The V gene is TRBV27, the J gene TRBJ2-7; 7 bases fit TRBD1. This CDR3 comprises 16 residues. With V trimmed by 0 bases and J by 2 bases, 7 bases remained unmatched. Germline assignment: CDR1 MNHEY and CDR2 SMNVEV (reference sequence). CDR3 loop: CASSLSSTGEAYEQYF. The CDR3 DNA is TGTGCCAGCAGTTTATCATCAACAGGGGAAGCCTACGAGCAGTACTTC.

This chain connects TRBV7-9 to TRBJ2-1; TRBD2 matches at 10 bases. J was trimmed by 0 bases and V by 6 bases; bases with no gene match: 5. Looked up from germline, CDR1 is SEHNR and CDR2 is FQNEAQ (reference sequence). The CDR3 has 16 residues. Here the CDR3 reads CASSYSGRSSYNEQFF. DNA of the CDR3: TGTGCCAGCAGTTATAGCGGGAGGAGCTCCTACAATGAGCAGTTCTTC.

The chain uses TRBV11-2 and TRBJ2-2; TRBD2 agrees at 11 bases. This CDR3 spans 17 amino acids. Germline V gene lookup returns CDR1 SGHAT and CDR2 FQNNGV. V gave up 3 bases and J gave up 4 bases; unmatched junction bases: 7. CDR3 in DNA: TGTGCCAGCAGCTTCCCTAGCGGGAGGCCTTTCACCGGGGAGCTGTTTTTT. It specifies CASSFPSGRPFTGELFF.

V usage is TRBV19 and J usage is TRBJ2-3, with D unclear. The CDR3 consists of 11 residues. V was shortened by 7 bases and J by 0 bases, with 2 bases between the two germline ends. Germline V gene data show CDR1 as LNHDA and CDR2 as SQIVND (reference sequence). The CDR3 bases are TGTGCCAGTACGAGCACAGATACGCAGTATTTT. The encoded protein is CASTSTDTQYF. Supplemented by reference TRBV19 and TRBJ2-3, the full variable domain reads DGGITQSPKYLFRKEGQNVTLSCEQNLNHDAMYWYRQDPGQGLRLIYYSQIVNDFQKGDIAEGYSVSREKKESFPLTVTSAQKNPTAFYLCASTSTDTQYFGPGTRLTVL.

This rearrangement joins TRBV7-2 to TRBJ2-3; the D gene is possibly TRBD2 (5 bases). V was clipped by 5 bases and J by 0 bases, with 12 bases between them. The CDR3 extends over 15 amino acids. Germline CDR1 and CDR2: SGHTA and FQGNSA. The DNA for the CDR3 is TGTGCCAGCAGCCCCGGGGATACTAGCACAGATACGCAGTATTTT. As protein: CASSPGDTSTDTQYF.

V usage is TRBV6-5 and J usage is TRBJ2-7, with 8 nucleotides matching TRBD1. Trimming took 2 bases from V and 2 from J; bases not matched to a gene: 2. CDR1 and CDR2 from the germline V gene are MNHEY and SVGAGI. The CDR3 is made up of 14 amino acids. CDR3 in DNA: TGTGCCAGCAGTTACGAACAGGGGGCCTACGAGCAGTACTTC. Amino acid sequence: CASSYEQGAYEQYF.

This chain joins TRBV2 and TRBJ2-3; possibly TRBD2 for D (6 bases). Germline CDR1 is SNHLY and CDR2 is FYNNEI. Trimming removed 9 bases from V and 1 base from J, with 14 bases in between. This CDR3 has 14 amino acids. CDR3 region: CARSGQAGTDTQYF. For the CDR3, the DNA is TGTGCCAGAAGCGGGCAAGCGGGCACAGATACGCAGTATTTT.

The J gene is TRBJ1-1, the V gene TRBV5-1; tentative D call: TRBD1 (5 bases). The germline V gene has CDR1 SGHRS and CDR2 YFSETQ. V dropped 4 bases and J dropped 3 bases, with 10 bases sitting between them. This CDR3 spans 13 amino acids. The CDR3 spells CASSLTGDTEAFF. CDR3 coding DNA: TGCGCCAGCAGCCTAACAGGTGACACTGAAGCTTTCTTT.